This T cell receptor beta chain was sequenced in a study of cytomegalovirus exposure and HLA in healthy donors. This clone was seen a handful of times. Researchers ran the PCR with 60 Vbeta and 13 Jbeta primers. The data were produced by immunoSEQ multiplex PCR, yet TCRdb's version contains in-frame clones alone and is incomplete. This table holds approximately 74,000 clones, roughly 64% found once. Germline-derived CDR1 and CDR2 are SGHRS and YFSETQ. J lost 3 bases, V lost 3 bases, and 2 bases had no gene match. The CDR3 runs to 15 residues. The sequence was obtained from a man aged 25 to 40 in good health and CMV-seropositive. The chain joins TRBV5-1 to TRBJ2-3, with 12 positions matching TRBD2. Sequenced input: PBMCs. CDR3 nucleotides: TGCGCCAGCAGCTCCGGGACTAGCGGGACAGATACGCAGTATTTT. Translation gives CASSSGTSGTDTQYF.